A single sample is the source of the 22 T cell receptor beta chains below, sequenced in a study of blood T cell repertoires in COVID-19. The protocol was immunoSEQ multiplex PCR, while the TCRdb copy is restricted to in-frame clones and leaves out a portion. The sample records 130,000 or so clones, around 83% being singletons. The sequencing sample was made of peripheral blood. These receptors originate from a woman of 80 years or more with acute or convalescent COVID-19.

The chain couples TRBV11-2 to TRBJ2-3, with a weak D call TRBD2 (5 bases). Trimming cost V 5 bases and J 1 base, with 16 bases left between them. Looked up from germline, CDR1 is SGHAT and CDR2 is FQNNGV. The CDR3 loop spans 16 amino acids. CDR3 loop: CASSKGYDYGTDTQYF. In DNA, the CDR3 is TGTGCCAGCAGCAAAGGCTATGACTATGGCACAGATACGCAGTATTTT.

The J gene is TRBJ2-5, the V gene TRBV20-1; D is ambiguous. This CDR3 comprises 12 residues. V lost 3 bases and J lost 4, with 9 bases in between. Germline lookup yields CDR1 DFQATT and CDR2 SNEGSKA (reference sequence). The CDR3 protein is CSASYIRETQYF. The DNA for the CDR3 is TGCAGTGCTAGTTACATTCGAGAGACCCAGTACTTC.

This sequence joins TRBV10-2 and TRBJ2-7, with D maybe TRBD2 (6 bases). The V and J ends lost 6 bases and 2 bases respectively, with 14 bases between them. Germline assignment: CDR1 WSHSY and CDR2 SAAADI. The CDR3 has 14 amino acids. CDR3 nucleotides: TGCGCCAGCAGACCACAGTGGACTACCTACGAGCAGTACTTC. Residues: CASRPQWTTYEQYF.

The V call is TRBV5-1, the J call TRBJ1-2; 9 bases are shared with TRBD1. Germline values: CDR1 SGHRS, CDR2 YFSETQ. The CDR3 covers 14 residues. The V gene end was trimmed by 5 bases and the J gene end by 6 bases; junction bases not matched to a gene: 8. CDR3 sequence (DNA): TGCGCCAGCAGGGCCGGGACAGGGATTCATGGCTACACCTTC. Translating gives CASRAGTGIHGYTF. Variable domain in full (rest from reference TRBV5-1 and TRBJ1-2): KAGVTQTPRYLIKTRGQQVTLSCSPISGHRSVSWYQQTPGQGLQFLFEYFSETQRNKGNFPGRFSGRQFSNSRSEMNVSTLELGDSALYLCASRAGTGIHGYTFGSGTRLTVV.

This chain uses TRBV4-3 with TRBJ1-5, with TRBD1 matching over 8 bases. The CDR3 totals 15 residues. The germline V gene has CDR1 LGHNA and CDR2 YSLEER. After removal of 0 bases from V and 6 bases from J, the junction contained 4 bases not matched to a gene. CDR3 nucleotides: TGCGCCAGCAGCCAAGATCGACAGGGGCTTCAGCCCCAGCATTTT. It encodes CASSQDRQGLQPQHF.

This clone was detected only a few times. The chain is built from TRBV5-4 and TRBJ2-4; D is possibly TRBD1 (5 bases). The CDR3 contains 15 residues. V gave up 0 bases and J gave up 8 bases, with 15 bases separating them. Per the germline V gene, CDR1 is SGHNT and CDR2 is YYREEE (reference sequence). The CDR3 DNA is TGTGCCAGCAGCTTGGGGCAGGGTGTGGGGTACATTCAGTACTTC. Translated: CASSLGQGVGYIQYF.

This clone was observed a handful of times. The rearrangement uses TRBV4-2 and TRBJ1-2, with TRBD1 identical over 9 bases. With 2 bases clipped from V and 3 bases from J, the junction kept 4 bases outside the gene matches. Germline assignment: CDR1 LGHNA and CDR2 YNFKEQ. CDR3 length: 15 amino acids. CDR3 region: CASSQNRGQDYGYTF. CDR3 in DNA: TGTGCCAGCAGCCAAAACAGGGGGCAAGACTATGGCTACACCTTC.

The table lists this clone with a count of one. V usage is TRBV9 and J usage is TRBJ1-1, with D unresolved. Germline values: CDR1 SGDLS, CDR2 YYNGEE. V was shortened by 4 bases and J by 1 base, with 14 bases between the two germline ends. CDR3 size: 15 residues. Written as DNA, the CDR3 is TGTGCCAGCAGCTCAAGAGGGCAGCAGAACACTGAAGCTTTCTTT. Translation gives CASSSRGQQNTEAFF.

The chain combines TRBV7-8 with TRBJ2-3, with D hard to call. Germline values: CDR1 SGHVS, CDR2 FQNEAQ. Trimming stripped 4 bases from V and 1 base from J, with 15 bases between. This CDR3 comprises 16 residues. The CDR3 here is CASSSPQVARTDTQYF. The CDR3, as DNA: TGTGCCAGCAGCTCCCCCCAGGTGGCCCGCACAGATACGCAGTATTTT. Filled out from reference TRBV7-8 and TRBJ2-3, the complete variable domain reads GAGVSQSPRYKVAKRGQDVALRCDPISGHVSLFWYQQALGQGPEFLTYFQNEAQLDKSGLPSDRFFAERPEGSVSTLKIQRTQQEDSAVYLCASSSPQVARTDTQYFGPGTRLTVL.

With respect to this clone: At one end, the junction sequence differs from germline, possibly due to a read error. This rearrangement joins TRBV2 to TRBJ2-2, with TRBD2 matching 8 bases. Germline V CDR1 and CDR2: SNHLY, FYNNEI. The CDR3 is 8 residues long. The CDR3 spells CASGRGAF. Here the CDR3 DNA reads TGTGCCAGCGGGCGGGGGGCTTTT.

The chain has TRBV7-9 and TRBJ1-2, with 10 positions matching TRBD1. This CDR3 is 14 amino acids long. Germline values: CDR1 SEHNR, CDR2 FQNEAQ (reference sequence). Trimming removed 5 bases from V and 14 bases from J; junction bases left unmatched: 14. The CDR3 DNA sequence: TGTGCCAGCAGCCCTCTGGGACAGGGGTCGGATCTGACCTTC. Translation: CASSPLGQGSDLTF.

The DNA for the CDR3 is TGTGCCAGCTCACCCCGTCCGGGCGGGGAGACCCAGTACTTC. It codes for CASSPRPGGETQYF. The V gene is TRBV18, the J gene TRBJ2-5; D might be TRBD2 (5 bases). This CDR3 has 14 amino acids. V gave up 3 bases and J gave up 5 bases, with 13 bases separating them. Germline CDR1 is KGHSH and CDR2 is LQKENI. Supplemented by reference TRBV18 and TRBJ2-5, the full variable domain reads NAGVMQNPRHLVRRRGQEARLRCSPMKGHSHVYWYRQLPEEGLKFMVYLQKENIIDESGMPKERFSAEFPKEGPSILRIQQVVRGDSAAYFCASSPRPGGETQYFGPGTRLLVL.

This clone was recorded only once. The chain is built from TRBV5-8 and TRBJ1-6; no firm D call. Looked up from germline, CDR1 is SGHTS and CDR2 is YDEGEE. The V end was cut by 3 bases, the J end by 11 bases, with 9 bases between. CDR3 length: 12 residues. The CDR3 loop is CASSSAGTPLHF. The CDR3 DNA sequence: TGTGCCAGCAGCTCAGCCGGGACACCCCTCCACTTT.

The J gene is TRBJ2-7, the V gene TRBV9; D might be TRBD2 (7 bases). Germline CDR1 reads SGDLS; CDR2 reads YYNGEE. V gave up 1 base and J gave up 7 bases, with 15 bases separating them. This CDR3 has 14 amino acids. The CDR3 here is CASSVMRGPGEQYF. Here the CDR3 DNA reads TGTGCCAGCAGCGTAATGCGGGGGCCAGGGGAGCAGTACTTC.

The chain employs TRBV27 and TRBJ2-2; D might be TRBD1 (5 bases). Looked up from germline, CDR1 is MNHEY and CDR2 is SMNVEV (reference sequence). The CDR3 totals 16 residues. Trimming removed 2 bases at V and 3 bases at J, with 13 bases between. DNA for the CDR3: TGTGCCAGCAGTTTAGGCCTAGACAGATACACCGGGGAGCTGTTTTTT. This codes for CASSLGLDRYTGELFF.

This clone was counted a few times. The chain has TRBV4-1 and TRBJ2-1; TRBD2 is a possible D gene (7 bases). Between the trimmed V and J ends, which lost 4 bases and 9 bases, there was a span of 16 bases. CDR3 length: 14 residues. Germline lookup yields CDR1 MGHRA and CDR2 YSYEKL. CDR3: CASSPEGGYVEQFF. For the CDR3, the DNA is TGCGCCAGCAGCCCCGAGGGGGGGTATGTTGAGCAGTTCTTC.

DNA of the CDR3: TGTGCCAGTAGCCCAACGGACAGGGGTGAAGCTTTCTTT. Translated, it gives CASSPTDRGEAFF. This chain links TRBV19 with TRBJ1-1, with 9 bases fitting TRBD1. The J segment lost 7 bases and the V segment lost 6 bases, leaving 6 bases of the junction unmatched. The CDR3 has 13 residues. The germline CDR1 and CDR2 sequences are LNHDA and SQIVND (reference sequence).

This CDR3 is CASSPQRASYNEQFF. The CDR3 DNA reads as TGTGCCAGCAGCCCCCAGCGGGCCTCCTACAATGAGCAGTTCTTC. J is TRBJ2-1 and V is TRBV9, with D tentatively TRBD2 (6 bases). Germline assignment: CDR1 SGDLS and CDR2 YYNGEE. Trimming shortened V by 4 bases and J by 0 bases, and 11 bases separated the two germline ends. CDR3 size: 15 residues.

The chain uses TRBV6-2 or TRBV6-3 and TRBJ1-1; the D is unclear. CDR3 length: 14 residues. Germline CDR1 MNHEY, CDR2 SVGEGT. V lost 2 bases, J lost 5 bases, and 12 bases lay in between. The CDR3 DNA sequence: TGTGCCAGCAGTTACCCGGGGTTGGGAACTGAAGCTTTCTTT. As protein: CASSYPGLGTEAFF.

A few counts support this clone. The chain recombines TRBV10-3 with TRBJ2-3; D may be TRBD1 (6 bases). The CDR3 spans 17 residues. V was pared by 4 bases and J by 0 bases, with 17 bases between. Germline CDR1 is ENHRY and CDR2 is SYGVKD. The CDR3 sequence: CAISVEGVQTSTDTQYF. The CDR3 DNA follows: TGTGCCATCAGTGTTGAGGGGGTACAGACTAGCACAGATACGCAGTATTTT.

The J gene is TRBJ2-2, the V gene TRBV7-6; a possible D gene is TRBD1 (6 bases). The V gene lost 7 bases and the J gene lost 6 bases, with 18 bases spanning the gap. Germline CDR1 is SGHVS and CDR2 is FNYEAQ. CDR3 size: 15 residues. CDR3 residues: CASNSAGESAGELFF. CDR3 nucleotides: TGTGCCAGCAACTCCGCAGGGGAATCGGCCGGGGAGCTGTTTTTT. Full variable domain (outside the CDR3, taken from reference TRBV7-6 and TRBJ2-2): GAGVSQSPRYKVTKRGQDVALRCDPISGHVSLYWYRQALGQGPEFLTYFNYEAQQDKSGLPNDRFSAERPEGSISTLTIQRTEQRDSAMYRCASNSAGESAGELFFGEGSRLTVL.

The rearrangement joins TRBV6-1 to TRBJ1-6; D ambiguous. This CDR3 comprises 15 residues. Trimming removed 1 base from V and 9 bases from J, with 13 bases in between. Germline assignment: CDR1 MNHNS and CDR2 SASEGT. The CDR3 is CASSEEMGSGSPLHF. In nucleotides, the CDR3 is TGTGCCAGCAGTGAAGAGATGGGCAGCGGTTCACCCCTCCACTTT.